A single sample gave rise to the 12 T cell receptor beta chains below, sequenced in a study of post-analysis software for immune sequencing data. Study-wide results and caveats: Higher frequency in patients than in controls was seen for roughly five TRBV segments, with TRBV5-6, TRBV5-1 and TRBV20-1 among them.

Included in the TCR beta cDNA libraries were unique molecular identifiers. TCRdb re-derived calls from the PCR reads in MiXCR, one entry per CDR3 protein. The sample lists under 900,000 distinct CDR3 sequences; approximately 57% were seen once. Their antigens remain unidentified. The sequencing sample was made of blood. The source is a girl under 18 with multiple sclerosis.

The chain employs TRBV12-3 or TRBV12-4 and TRBJ2-5, with D possibly matching TRBD2 (5 bases). This CDR3 spans 17 amino acids. Trimming shortened V by 3 bases and J by 5 bases, and 22 bases separated the two germline ends. The CDR3 DNA reads as TGTGCCAGCAGTTTTCGGGATAGCGCGATCGCCGGGGAGACCCAGTACTTC. Translation: CASSFRDSAIAGETQYF.

V is TRBV29-1 and J is TRBJ2-1; TRBD2 aligns across 9 bases. Germline CDR1 SQVTM, CDR2 ANQGSEA. The CDR3 sequence is 13 residues long. The CDR3 nucleotides read TGCACTGGTACGGGACTAGCAATCAATGAGCAGTTCTTC. Protein: CTGTGLAINEQFF.

The chain's CDR3 is CSVEAEGGTYNEQFF. In DNA, the CDR3 is TGCAGCGTTGAGGCTGAGGGGGGTACCTACAATGAGCAGTTCTTC. The V and J genes are TRBV29-1 and TRBJ2-1; D might be TRBD1 or TRBD2, each matching 6 bases. Trimming stripped 3 bases from V and 2 bases from J, with 14 bases between. The CDR3 spans 15 residues. Germline loops: CDR1 SQVTM, CDR2 ANQGSEA.

This clonotype was seen more than once but under ten times. The chain joins TRBV4-1 to TRBJ2-1; D gene ambiguous. Trimming shortened V by 3 bases and J by 8 bases, and 17 bases separated the two germline ends. The CDR3 runs to 15 residues. Germline loops: CDR1 MGHRA, CDR2 YSYEKL. This CDR3 reads CASSQTRSAVYEQFF. CDR3 in DNA: TGCGCCAGCAGCCAGACCCGGTCGGCGGTCTATGAGCAGTTCTTC.

The chain joins TRBV5-1 to TRBJ2-7; perhaps TRBD1 as D (6 bases). Trimming pared 0 bases from V and 3 bases from J, leaving 10 bases between. Per the germline V gene, CDR1 is SGHRS and CDR2 is YFSETQ. The CDR3 runs 14 residues. The CDR3 coding sequence is TGCGCCAGCAGCTTGGGGACAGTGATCTACGAGCAGTACTTC. Residues: CASSLGTVIYEQYF.

This clonotype was detected a few times. The chain is built from TRBV7-2 and TRBJ2-3; D is unclear. Per the germline V gene, CDR1 is SGHTA and CDR2 is FQGNSA. This CDR3 comprises 16 residues. Trimming took 1 base from V and 2 from J, leaving 13 bases between them. The CDR3 reads CASSLGLRPSTDTQYF. In nucleotides, the CDR3 is TGTGCCAGCAGCTTAGGGCTCCGGCCCTCCACAGATACGCAGTATTTT.

The V call is TRBV20-1, the J call TRBJ2-4; 10 bases map to TRBD2. J gave up 4 bases and V 0 bases, and 3 bases lay outside the gene matches. The length of the CDR3 is 15 residues. Germline V gene lookup returns CDR1 DFQATT and CDR2 SNEGSKA (reference sequence). CDR3 protein: CSARDPLAGKNIQYF. The CDR3 DNA follows: TGCAGTGCTAGAGACCCACTAGCGGGGAAAAACATTCAGTACTTC.

The chain combines TRBV7-2 with TRBJ2-1, with 11 positions matching TRBD2. V shed 8 bases and J 3 bases; nucleotides not matched to a gene: 6. CDR3 length: 15 residues. Per germline, CDR1 SGHTA and CDR2 FQGNSA. In DNA form, the CDR3 reads TGTGCCAGCGATCTAGCGGGAGGACTCTACAATGAGCAGTTCTTC. Translated: CASDLAGGLYNEQFF. The full variable domain, in which reference TRBV7-2 and TRBJ2-1 provide the parts outside the CDR3, is GAGVSQSPSNKVTEKGKDVELRCDPISGHTALYWYRQSLGQGLEFLIYFQGNSAPDKSGLPSDRFSAERTGGSVSTLTIQRTQQEDSAVYLCASDLAGGLYNEQFFGPGTRLTVL.

V and J are TRBV29-1 and TRBJ2-3; possibly TRBD2 for D (5 bases). The V end lost 6 bases, the J end lost 6 bases, and 19 bases lay between the germline ends. The CDR3 totals 14 residues. Germline-derived CDR1 and CDR2 are SQVTM and ANQGSEA. In nucleotides, the CDR3 is TGCAGCGTGGCCCGGAGGACGTACCCTGATACGCAGTATTTT. Amino acid sequence: CSVARRTYPDTQYF.

The chain combines TRBV7-8 with TRBJ1-2, with no clear D. The CDR3 is made up of 13 amino acids. Germline lookup yields CDR1 SGHVS and CDR2 FQNEAQ. Between the trimmed V and J ends, which lost 1 base and 3 bases, there was a span of 6 bases. The CDR3 loop is CASSLETDYGYTF. In nucleotides, the CDR3 is TGTGCCAGCAGCTTAGAGACCGACTATGGCTACACCTTC. Drawing the rest from reference TRBV7-8 and TRBJ1-2, the complete variable domain is GAGVSQSPRYKVAKRGQDVALRCDPISGHVSLFWYQQALGQGPEFLTYFQNEAQLDKSGLPSDRFFAERPEGSVSTLKIQRTQQEDSAVYLCASSLETDYGYTFGSGTRLTVV.

This chain connects TRBV29-1 to TRBJ2-5, with D possibly matching TRBD1 (7 bases). V was cut by 5 bases and J by 1 base, with 29 bases left in between. Germline CDR1 SQVTM, CDR2 ANQGSEA. The CDR3 is 19 residues long. The CDR3 sequence is CSVQGLLPAGQNSQETQYF. The CDR3 region has the DNA TGCAGCGTTCAAGGACTACTTCCTGCGGGACAGAATAGCCAAGAGACCCAGTACTTC.

This chain joins TRBV5-1 and TRBJ2-3, with TRBD1 matching 9 bases. V was pared by 7 bases and J by 0 bases, with 0 bases of the junction left unmatched. This CDR3 contains 13 residues. Germline CDR1 is SGHRS and CDR2 is YFSETQ. The DNA for the CDR3 is TGCGCCAGCGGGACAGGGAGCACAGATACGCAGTATTTT. Protein: CASGTGSTDTQYF.